This T cell receptor (beta chain) was captured by sequencing in a study of blood T cell repertoires in COVID-19. Study overall: Spain, Italy and the United States supplied samples that represented acute and convalescent COVID-19.

Assay: immunoSEQ multiplex PCR; the TCRdb copy retains only in-frame clones and omits some. The data contain about 220,000 clones, around 89% of them seen just once; the ten biggest clones take up just over 2.5%. V dropped 1 base and J dropped 5 bases, with 9 bases sitting between them. This CDR3 has 15 amino acids. In germline, CDR1 is MGHRA, CDR2 YSYEKL. The TCR sequence derives from a woman in her 30s who had recovered from COVID-19. The sample taken for sequencing was PBMCs or T cells enriched from blood (not recorded which). This chain connects TRBV4-1 to TRBJ1-6; the D gene is possibly TRBD1 (6 bases). CDR3 in amino acids: CASSQAWTDNSPLHF. Here the CDR3 DNA reads TGCGCCAGCAGCCAAGCCTGGACAGATAATTCACCCCTCCACTTT.